This T cell receptor (beta chain) was recovered during a study of T cells in Graves' hyperthyroidism and ophthalmopathy. The study, taken as a whole, reports: Blood also showed most of the thyroid clonotypes that were expanded above 0.001.

Germline CDR1 reads SQVTM; CDR2 reads ANQGSEA. The CDR3 is 14 amino acids. RNA transcripts yielded amplified TCR beta CDR3 regions. The primer set for the first-round RT-PCR of the TCR CDR3 was HTBI. TCRdb re-called the multiplex PCR reads through MiXCR, storing one row per CDR3 protein. Here the sample spans roughly 840,000 distinct CDR3 sequences, around 38% being singletons. With regard to this clonotype: No antigen is known for it. This may be a read error: a much more frequent sequence differs by one nucleotide.

The sequence derives from a man between 18 and 29 years old with Graves' hyperthyroidism. J is TRBJ2-7 and V is TRBV29-1, with 11 bases fitting TRBD1. The sequencing sample was made of blood. CDR3 sequence (DNA): TGCAGCGTTATCCCGGGACAGGGGGACTACAAGCAGTACTTC. Its protein product is CSVIPGQGDYKQYF.